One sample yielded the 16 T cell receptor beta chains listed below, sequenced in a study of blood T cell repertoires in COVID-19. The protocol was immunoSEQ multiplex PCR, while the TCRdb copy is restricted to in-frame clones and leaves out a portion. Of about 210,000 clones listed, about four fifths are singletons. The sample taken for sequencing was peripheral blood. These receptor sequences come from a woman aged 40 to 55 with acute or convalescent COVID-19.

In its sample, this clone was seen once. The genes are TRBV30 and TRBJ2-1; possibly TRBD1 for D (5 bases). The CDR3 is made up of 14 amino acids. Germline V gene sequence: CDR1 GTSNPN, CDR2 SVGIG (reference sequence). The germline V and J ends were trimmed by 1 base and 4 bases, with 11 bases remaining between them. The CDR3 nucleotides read TGTGCCTGGAGTGAGGGGATAGGGTACAATGAGCAGTTCTTC. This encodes CAWSEGIGYNEQFF.

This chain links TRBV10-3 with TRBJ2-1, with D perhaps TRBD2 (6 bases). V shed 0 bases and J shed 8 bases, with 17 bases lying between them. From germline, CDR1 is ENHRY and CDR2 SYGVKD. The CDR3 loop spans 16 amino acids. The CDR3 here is CAISESKIVAVDEQFF. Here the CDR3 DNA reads TGTGCCATCAGTGAGTCGAAAATTGTAGCGGTCGATGAGCAGTTCTTC.

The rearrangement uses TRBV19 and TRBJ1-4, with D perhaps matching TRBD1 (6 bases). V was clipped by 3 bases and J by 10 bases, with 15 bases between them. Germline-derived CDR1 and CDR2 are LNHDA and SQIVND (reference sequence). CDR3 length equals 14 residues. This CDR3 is CASSIQKPRGKLFF. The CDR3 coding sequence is TGTGCCAGTAGTATTCAAAAGCCCAGGGGAAAACTGTTTTTT.

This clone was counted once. This chain's CDR3 is CATSRGGESRETQYF. The CDR3 nucleotides read TGTGCCACCAGCAGGGGGGGTGAGTCTCGGGAGACCCAGTACTTC. This chain joins TRBV15 and TRBJ2-5, with D possibly matching TRBD2 (6 bases). Per germline, CDR1 LNHNV and CDR2 YYDKDF (reference sequence). This CDR3 is 15 amino acids long. Trimming stripped 3 bases from V and 5 bases from J, with 16 bases between.

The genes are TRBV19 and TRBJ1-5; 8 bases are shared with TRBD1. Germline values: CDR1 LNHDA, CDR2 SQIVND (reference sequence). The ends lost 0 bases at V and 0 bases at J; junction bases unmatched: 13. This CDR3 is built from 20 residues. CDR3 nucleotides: TGTGCCAGTAGTATAGATTGGGGACAGGATGGAGGAAATAGCAATCAGCCCCAGCATTTT. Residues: CASSIDWGQDGGNSNQPQHF.

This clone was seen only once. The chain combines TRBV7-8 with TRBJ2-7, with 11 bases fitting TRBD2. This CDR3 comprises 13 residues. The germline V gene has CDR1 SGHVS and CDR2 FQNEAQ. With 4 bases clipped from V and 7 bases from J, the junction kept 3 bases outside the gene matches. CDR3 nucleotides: TGTGCCAGCAGCTCCGGGACTAGCGGAGAGCAGTACTTC. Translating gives CASSSGTSGEQYF.

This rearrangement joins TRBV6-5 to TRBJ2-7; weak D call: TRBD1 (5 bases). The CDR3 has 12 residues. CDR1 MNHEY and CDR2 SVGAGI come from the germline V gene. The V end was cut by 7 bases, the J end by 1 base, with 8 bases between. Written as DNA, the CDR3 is TGTGCCAGCACCAGGGATTCCTACGAGCAGTACTTC. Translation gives CASTRDSYEQYF.

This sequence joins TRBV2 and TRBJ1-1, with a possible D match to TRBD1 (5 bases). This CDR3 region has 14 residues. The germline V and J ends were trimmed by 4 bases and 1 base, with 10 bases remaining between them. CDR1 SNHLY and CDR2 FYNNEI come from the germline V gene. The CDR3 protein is CASSGQLSNTEAFF. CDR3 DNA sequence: TGTGCCAGCAGTGGACAGTTATCGAACACTGAAGCTTTCTTT.

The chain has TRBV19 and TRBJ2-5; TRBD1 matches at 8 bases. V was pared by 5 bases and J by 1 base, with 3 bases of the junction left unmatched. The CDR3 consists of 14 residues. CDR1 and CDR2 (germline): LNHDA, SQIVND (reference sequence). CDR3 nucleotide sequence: TGTGCCAGTAGTGCGGACAGGGCCCAAGAGACCCAGTACTTC. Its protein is CASSADRAQETQYF.

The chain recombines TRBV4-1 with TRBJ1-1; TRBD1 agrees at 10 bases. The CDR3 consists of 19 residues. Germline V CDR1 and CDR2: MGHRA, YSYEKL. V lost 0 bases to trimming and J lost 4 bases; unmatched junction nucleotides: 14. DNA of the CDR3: TGCGCCAGCAGCCAAGATCAAAGATTGACAGGGGGCAGTGGCACTGAAGCTTTCTTT. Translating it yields CASSQDQRLTGGSGTEAFF.

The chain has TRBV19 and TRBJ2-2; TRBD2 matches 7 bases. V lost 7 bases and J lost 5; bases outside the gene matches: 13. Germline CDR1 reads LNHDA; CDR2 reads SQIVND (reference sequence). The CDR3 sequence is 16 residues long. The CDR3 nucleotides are TGTGCCAGTACACTCGAGGCGGGAGTAGGGACCGGGGAGCTGTTTTTT. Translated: CASTLEAGVGTGELFF.

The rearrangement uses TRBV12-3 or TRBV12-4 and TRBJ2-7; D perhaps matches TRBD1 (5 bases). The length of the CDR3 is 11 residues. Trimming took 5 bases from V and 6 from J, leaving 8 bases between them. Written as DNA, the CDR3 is TGTGCCAGCAGTCATAGGGGCGAGCAGTACTTC. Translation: CASSHRGEQYF.

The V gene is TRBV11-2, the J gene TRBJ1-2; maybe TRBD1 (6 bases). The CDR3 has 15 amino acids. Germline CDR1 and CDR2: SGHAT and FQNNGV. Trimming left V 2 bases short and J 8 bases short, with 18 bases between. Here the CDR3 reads CASSLRADSIRGYTF. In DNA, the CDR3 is TGTGCCAGCAGCTTAAGAGCGGACAGCATTCGGGGCTACACCTTC.

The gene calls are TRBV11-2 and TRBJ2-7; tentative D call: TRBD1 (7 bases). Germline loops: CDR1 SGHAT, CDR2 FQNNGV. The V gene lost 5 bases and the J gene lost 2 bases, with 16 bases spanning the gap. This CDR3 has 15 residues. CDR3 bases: TGTGCCAGCAGCCCAGGGGGAGGCAGCACCTACGAGCAGTACTTC. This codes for CASSPGGGSTYEQYF. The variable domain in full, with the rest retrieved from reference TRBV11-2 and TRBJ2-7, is EAGVAQSPRYKIIEKRQSVAFWCNPISGHATLYWYQQILGQGPKLLIQFQNNGVVDDSQLPKDRFSAERLKGVDSTLKIQPAKLEDSAVYLCASSPGGGSTYEQYFGPGTRLTVT.

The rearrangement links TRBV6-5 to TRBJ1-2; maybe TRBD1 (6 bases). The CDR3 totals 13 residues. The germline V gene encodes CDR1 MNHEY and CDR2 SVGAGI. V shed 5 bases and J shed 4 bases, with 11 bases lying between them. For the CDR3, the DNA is TGTGCCAGCAGTAACAGGGATGTCTATGGCTACACCTTC. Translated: CASSNRDVYGYTF.

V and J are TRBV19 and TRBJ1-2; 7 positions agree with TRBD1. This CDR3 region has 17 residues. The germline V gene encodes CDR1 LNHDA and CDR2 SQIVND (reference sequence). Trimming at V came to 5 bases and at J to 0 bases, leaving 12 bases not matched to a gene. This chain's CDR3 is CASSQGQFLESNYGYTF. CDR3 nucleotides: TGTGCCAGTAGTCAGGGACAGTTCCTCGAATCTAACTATGGCTACACCTTC.